These 14 T cell receptor beta chains were sequenced from one sample in a study of OX40 agonist ivuxolimab in advanced cancers. Measured with immunoSEQ multiplex PCR; TCRdb has only the in-frame clones, and not every one. Of 50,000 to 70,000 clones listed, about 88% are singletons. Sample: CD4+ or CD8+ T cells sorted from blood, taken in a trial of the OX40 agonist ivuxolimab. The receptors originated from an adult with an advanced solid tumor such as melanoma, head and neck, liver or kidney cancer.

This rearrangement joins TRBV6-6 to TRBJ1-4; D ambiguous. The CDR3 is 14 residues long. The germline V gene has CDR1 MNHNY and CDR2 SVGAGI (reference sequence). V lost 3 bases and J lost 3, with 8 bases in between. CDR3 sequence reads: CASSYTLSNEKLFF. CDR3 nucleotide sequence: TGTGCCAGCAGTTATACGTTGTCTAATGAAAAACTGTTTTTT.

The J gene is TRBJ1-5, the V gene TRBV7-2; 10 positions agree with TRBD1. Losses at the gene ends were 5 bases for V and 7 bases for J; bases not matched to a gene: 11. This CDR3 region has 16 residues. From germline, CDR1 is SGHTA and CDR2 FQGNSA. The CDR3 loop reads CASSPRDRGEDQPQHF. Here the CDR3 DNA reads TGTGCCAGCAGCCCCCGGGACAGGGGAGAGGACCAGCCCCAGCATTTT.

V usage is TRBV28 and J usage is TRBJ1-5; D is uncertain. V lost 6 bases to trimming and J lost 4 bases, with 16 bases between them. Germline CDR1 MDHEN, CDR2 SYDVKM. The CDR3 is 15 residues long. In nucleotides, the CDR3 is TGTGCCAGCAGCCGGACGGATTCTACAAATCAGCCCCAGCATTTT. This encodes CASSRTDSTNQPQHF. The full variable domain, its missing parts supplied by reference TRBV28 and TRBJ1-5, is DVKVTQSSRYLVKRTGEKVFLECVQDMDHENMFWYRQDPGLGLRLIYFSYDVKMKEKGDIPEGYSVSREKKERFSLILESASTNQTSMYLCASSRTDSTNQPQHFGDGTRLSIL.

Note on this clone: One end of the junction varies from germline; a read error may be responsible. The CDR3, as DNA: TGCGCCAGCAGTGATTCTCAGACCCAGCATTTT. This translates into CASSDSQTQHF. The J gene is TRBJ1-5, the V gene TRBV10-2; D is undetermined. In germline, CDR1 is WSHSY, CDR2 SAAADI. The CDR3 has 11 amino acids.

The chain combines TRBV5-4 with TRBJ2-3, with 7 bases that match TRBD1. CDR1 is SGHNT, CDR2 YYREEE, per germline (reference sequence). The CDR3 contains 18 residues. After removal of 0 bases from V and 2 bases from J, the junction contained 12 bases not matched to a gene. Here the CDR3 reads CASSLEGAAGANTDTQYF. The CDR3 nucleotides read TGTGCCAGCAGCTTGGAGGGGGCTGCAGGGGCAAACACAGATACGCAGTATTTT.

This clone was recorded only once. The chain is built from TRBV9 and TRBJ1-5, with D possibly TRBD1 on 5 matching bases. V gave up 3 bases and J gave up 7 bases, with 11 bases separating them. Germline V CDR1 and CDR2: SGDLS, YYNGEE. The CDR3 length is 13 residues. CDR3 loop: CASSEEGWQPQHF. The CDR3, as DNA: TGTGCCAGCAGCGAGGAGGGGTGGCAGCCCCAGCATTTT.

The chain carries TRBV30 and TRBJ1-2; weak D call: TRBD1 (6 bases). CDR3 length: 12 amino acids. From germline, CDR1 is GTSNPN and CDR2 SVGIG (reference sequence). With 3 bases removed from V and 6 bases from J, the gap between germline ends came to 11 bases. The CDR3 reads CAWSQGQDGYTF. The CDR3 DNA is TGTGCCTGGAGCCAGGGGCAGGATGGCTACACCTTC.

The chain links TRBV5-4 to TRBJ1-2; 9 bases align to TRBD1. Trimming cost V 2 bases and J 4 bases; bases outside gene matches: 6. Per germline, CDR1 SGHNT and CDR2 YYREEE (reference sequence). The CDR3 covers 15 residues. CDR3 in amino acids: CASSLTGTGIYGYTF. CDR3 DNA: TGTGCCAGCAGCTTAACCGGGACAGGGATCTATGGCTACACCTTC. Full variable domain (remainder filled in from reference TRBV5-4 and TRBJ1-2): ETGVTQSPTHLIKTRGQQVTLRCSSQSGHNTVSWYQQALGQGPQFIFQYYREEENGRGNFPPRFSGLQFPNYSSELNVNALELDDSALYLCASSLTGTGIYGYTFGSGTRLTVV.

The chain recombines TRBV27 with TRBJ1-1, with TRBD1 identical over 8 bases. The CDR3 consists of 13 residues. The V gene end was trimmed by 3 bases and the J gene end by 8 bases; junction bases not matched to a gene: 5. CDR1 is MNHEY, CDR2 SMNVEV, per germline (reference sequence). In DNA form, the CDR3 reads TGTGCCAGCAGTTTCGGAGACAGGGGCGAAGCTTTCTTT. Its translation: CASSFGDRGEAFF.

The V and J genes are TRBV29-1 and TRBJ1-1; D gene uncertain. Germline assignment: CDR1 SQVTM and CDR2 ANQGSEA. This CDR3 spans 8 amino acids. The V end lost 3 bases, the J end lost 11 bases, and 4 bases lay between the germline ends. CDR3 in DNA: TGCAGCGTTGATAATGCTTTCTTT. It is translated as CSVDNAFF.

The chain employs TRBV5-6 and TRBJ1-2, with 8 bases aligning to TRBD1. The germline V gene encodes CDR1 SGHDT and CDR2 YYEEEE. The trim removed 4 bases at V and 0 bases at J, leaving 8 bases unmatched. There are 16 residues in the CDR3. The CDR3 DNA reads as TGTGCCAGCAGCACCGGAGCACAGGGGGCTAACTATGGCTACACCTTC. As protein: CASSTGAQGANYGYTF.

Comments on this clone: Within the sample, other DNA sequences also encode this same CDR3. This chain uses TRBV9 with TRBJ1-3; D gene unclear. The V and J ends lost 0 bases and 2 bases respectively, with 6 bases between them. The CDR3 is 14 residues long. The germline CDR1 and CDR2 sequences are SGDLS and YYNGEE. CDR3 residues: CASSVDFPGNTIYF. In DNA, the CDR3 is TGTGCCAGCAGCGTAGACTTCCCTGGAAACACCATATATTTT.

This chain links TRBV28 with TRBJ2-7; 7 nucleotides agree with TRBD1. Germline loops: CDR1 MDHEN, CDR2 SYDVKM. CDR3 size: 15 residues. J gave up 4 bases and V 6 bases, and 12 bases lay outside the gene matches. Written as DNA, the CDR3 is TGTGCCAGCAGGACGGGACAGCACTCCGCTTACGAGCAGTACTTC. Protein product: CASRTGQHSAYEQYF.

The V and J genes are TRBV11-2 and TRBJ2-1; D might be TRBD1 (6 bases). Germline CDR1 is SGHAT and CDR2 is FQNNGV. Trimming took off 1 base at V and 5 bases at J, with 9 bases between the two ends. There are 14 residues in the CDR3. The DNA for the CDR3 is TGTGCCAGCAGCTTAGCGGGACAACACAATGAGCAGTTCTTC. Translation: CASSLAGQHNEQFF. Full variable domain (rest looked up from reference TRBV11-2 and TRBJ2-1): EAGVAQSPRYKIIEKRQSVAFWCNPISGHATLYWYQQILGQGPKLLIQFQNNGVVDDSQLPKDRFSAERLKGVDSTLKIQPAKLEDSAVYLCASSLAGQHNEQFFGPGTRLTVL.